Following are 24 T cell receptor beta chains from one sample sequenced in a study of T cell clonality in common variable immunodeficiency. Only in-frame clones appear in the TCRdb table, and some are missing; sequencing was by immunoSEQ multiplex PCR. Altogether about 44,000 clones were found in the sample, and no singletons occur. The sequencing input was peripheral blood mononuclear cells. These TCRs come from a person between 18 and 70 years old in good health.

This clone was counted at least ten times. The CDR3 extends 3 residues past the end of the read, so its final part is completed from the germline J gene. The rearrangement uses TRBV7-9 and TRBJ1-1; D unresolved. Germline V gene data show CDR1 as SEHNR and CDR2 as FQNEAQ (reference sequence). The CDR3 runs 13 residues. The DNA read from the CDR3 is TGTGCCAGCACCGCTTATACTGGGCCCGAA. Protein sequence: CASTAYTGPE. The whole CDR3 sequence reads CASTAYTGPEAFF. The full variable domain, its missing parts supplied by reference TRBV7-9 and TRBJ1-1, is DTGVSQNPRHKITKRGQNVTFRCDPISEHNRLYWYRQTLGQGPEFLTYFQNEAQLEKSRLLSDRFSAERPKGSFSTLEIQRTEQGDSAMYLCASTAYTGPEAFFGQGTRLTVV.

At least ten counts were recorded for this clone. The read halts 3 residues ahead of the CDR3 end, with the missing end drawn from the germline J gene. The chain recombines TRBV20-1 with TRBJ1-6; 11 bases align to TRBD1. The V gene end was trimmed by 6 bases and the J gene end by 9 bases; junction bases not matched to a gene: 7. In germline, CDR1 is DFQATT, CDR2 SNEGSKA (reference sequence). This CDR3 is 14 amino acids long. The CDR3 DNA, read in part, is TGCAGTGCGGGGCCGGACAGGGGGCTTTCACCC. Its protein is CSAGPDRGLSP. The entire CDR3 is CSAGPDRGLSPLHF.

As regards this clone: The CDR3 is cut off 3 residues early in the read; its end comes from the germline J gene. The chain carries TRBV11-3 and TRBJ2-5; tentatively, D is TRBD1 or TRBD2 (6 bases each). Trimming took off 3 bases at V and 1 base at J, with 9 bases between the two ends. Germline-derived CDR1 and CDR2 are SGHNT and YENEEA. CDR3 length equals 14 residues. The sequenced part of the CDR3 DNA is TGTGCCAGCAGCTTTGGAGGGGGCCAAGAGACC. This codes for CASSFGGGQET. The entire CDR3 is CASSFGGGQETQYF.

The sample holds a few counts of this clone. The CDR3 goes on 3 residues after the read ends, and that part is filled in from the germline J gene. V is TRBV7-9 and J is TRBJ2-1, with D tentatively TRBD2 (7 bases). CDR3 length: 11 amino acids. CDR1 SEHNR and CDR2 FQNEAQ come from the germline V gene (reference sequence). V was pared by 10 bases and J by 8 bases, with 12 bases between. CDR3 loop: CATGGNYEQFF. The CDR3 DNA, read in part, is TGTGCCACGGGGGGCAACTATGAG.

This clone was detected ten times or more. The read ends 3 residues before the CDR3 terminus; that terminus is restored from the germline J gene. The gene calls are TRBV20-1 and TRBJ1-5; 9 nucleotides align to TRBD1. The V gene's germline CDR1 is DFQATT and CDR2 SNEGSKA (reference sequence). The CDR3 length is 13 residues. The V gene end was trimmed by 6 bases and the J gene end by 3 bases; junction bases not matched to a gene: 3. The sequenced part of the CDR3 DNA is TGCAGTGCCCGGACAGGGGACAATCAGCCC. Translated, it gives CSARTGDNQP. The entire CDR3 reads CSARTGDNQPQHF.

This clone was counted at least ten times. The read terminates 3 residues ahead of where the CDR3 ends, so the germline J gene completes it. The chain carries TRBV7-6 and TRBJ2-3, with 13 nucleotides matching TRBD2. Trimming took 3 bases from V and 2 from J; bases not matched to a gene: 5. Germline CDR1 reads SGHVS; CDR2 reads FNYEAQ. The CDR3 runs 17 residues. Partial CDR3 DNA: TGTGCCAGCAGCTTGGCTGGACTAGCGGGGGTCACAGATACG. Translated: CASSLAGLAGVTDT. The CDR3 in its entirety is CASSLAGLAGVTDTQYF.

This clone was seen at least ten times. The CDR3 extends 3 residues past the end of the read, so its final part is completed from the germline J gene. The rearrangement uses TRBV6-1 and TRBJ1-2, with 12 bases lining up with TRBD1. The germline V gene has CDR1 MNHNS and CDR2 SASEGT. This CDR3 comprises 15 residues. V was pared by 0 bases and J by 7 bases, with 3 bases of the junction left unmatched. The DNA read from the CDR3 is TGTGCCAGCAGTGAAGCGGGGACAGGGGGCGGTGGC. Its translation is CASSEAGTGGGG. The whole CDR3 sequence is CASSEAGTGGGGYTF.

The table lists this clone with many counts. The read ends 3 residues early relative to the CDR3; the germline J gene fills the gap. The V call is TRBV5-1, the J call TRBJ1-1, with D perhaps TRBD1 (5 bases). Germline CDR1 is SGHRS and CDR2 is YFSETQ. The CDR3 runs to 15 residues. The V gene lost 1 base and the J gene lost 1 base, with 11 bases spanning the gap. CDR3 DNA (partial): TGCGCCAGCAGCTTGTATAGGGGCAGGAACACTGAA. Protein sequence: CASSLYRGRNTE. The whole CDR3 region reads CASSLYRGRNTEAFF.

This clone was recorded many times. With the read ending 3 residues before the CDR3 end, the germline J gene is used to fill in that end. The chain recombines TRBV7-2 with TRBJ1-3, with TRBD1 matching over 8 bases. The ends lost 5 bases at V and 0 bases at J; junction bases unmatched: 3. Looked up from germline, CDR1 is SGHTA and CDR2 is FQGNSA. CDR3 length equals 15 residues. CDR3: CASSRTGYSGNTIYF. CDR3 DNA (partial): TGTGCCAGCAGCCGGACAGGGTACTCTGGAAACACC.

This clone was counted at least ten times. Read coverage stops 3 residues before the CDR3 terminus; the germline J gene supplies the remainder. The V and J genes are TRBV11-2 and TRBJ2-1; weak D call: TRBD1 (5 bases). Trimming pared 2 bases from V and 4 bases from J, leaving 12 bases between. The germline CDR1 and CDR2 sequences are SGHAT and FQNNGV. This CDR3 contains 15 residues. CDR3 amino acids: CASSLRLRQYNEQFF. Incomplete CDR3 DNA: TGTGCCAGCAGCTTACGCCTAAGACAGTACAATGAG.

This clone was detected ten times or more. The read gets to within 3 residues of the CDR3 end, and the germline J gene fills in the rest. This rearrangement joins TRBV4-2 to TRBJ2-1, with D hard to call. The CDR3 loop spans 16 amino acids. With 1 base removed from V and 2 bases from J, the gap between germline ends came to 12 bases. Per germline, CDR1 LGHNA and CDR2 YNFKEQ. CDR3 bases read: TGTGCCAGCAGCCAAGGGCCACAGATAACCTACAATGAG. The encoded protein is CASSQGPQITYNE. Given in full, the CDR3 is CASSQGPQITYNEQFF.

The CDR3 bases that were read are TGTGCCAGCAGCTTAGGCAGGTACGAG. Amino acids: CASSLGRYE. The full CDR3 reads CASSLGRYEQYF. V and J are TRBV11-2 and TRBJ2-7; unclear D gene. The read comes to an end 3 residues before the CDR3 does, leaving the germline J gene to fill in the end. V was cut by 1 base and J by 4 bases, with 5 bases left in between. There are 12 residues in the CDR3. CDR1 SGHAT and CDR2 FQNNGV come from the germline V gene.

This clone was observed many times. The covered CDR3 bases are TGCAGTGCCGACAGGGGGAACACTGAA. Translating gives CSADRGNTE. The CDR3 in its entirety is CSADRGNTEAFF. The chain joins TRBV20-1 to TRBJ1-1; 8 bases match TRBD1. The read ends 3 residues before the CDR3 terminus; that terminus is restored from the germline J gene. J was trimmed by 1 base and V by 6 bases; bases with no gene match: 1. Per the germline V gene, CDR1 is DFQATT and CDR2 is SNEGSKA (reference sequence). This CDR3 is built from 12 residues.

This clone has ten or more counts. The CDR3 end lies 3 residues beyond the end of the read and is filled in from the germline J gene. The chain has TRBV5-4 and TRBJ2-1; 9 bases map to TRBD1. Germline CDR1 is SGHNT and CDR2 is YYREEE (reference sequence). This CDR3 is built from 15 residues. Trimming at V came to 1 base and at J to 6 bases, leaving 5 bases not matched to a gene. The CDR3 here is CASSLSRGQGNEQFF. The part of the CDR3 DNA that was read is TGTGCCAGCAGCTTGAGTAGGGGACAGGGCAATGAG.

This clone was seen at least ten times. The CDR3 sequence: CASSPRVETEAFF. CDR3 bases read: TGTGCCAGCTCCCCCCGGGTAGAAACTGAA. The chain employs TRBV18 and TRBJ1-1; no clear D gene. The CDR3 goes on 3 residues after the read ends, and that part is filled in from the germline J gene. V gave up 6 bases and J gave up 5 bases, with 13 bases separating them. The CDR3 contains 13 residues. Looked up from germline, CDR1 is KGHSH and CDR2 is LQKENI.

This clone has at least ten counts. The read stops 3 residues short of the end of the CDR3; the missing end is completed from the germline J gene. This chain joins TRBV20-1 and TRBJ2-4; tentative D call: TRBD2 (5 bases). V was clipped by 6 bases and J by 0 bases, with 9 bases between them. Germline V CDR1 and CDR2: DFQATT, SNEGSKA (reference sequence). The CDR3 length is 13 residues. CDR3 sequence reads: CSARLLAKNIQYF. The CDR3 bases that were read are TGCAGTGCCAGACTATTAGCCAAAAACATT.

This clone was found many times. The CDR3 extends 3 residues past the end of the read, so its final part is completed from the germline J gene. This chain uses TRBV4-1 with TRBJ1-1, with D unclear. CDR3 length: 14 amino acids. The V gene's germline CDR1 is MGHRA and CDR2 YSYEKL. V was trimmed by 3 bases and J by 3 bases, leaving 11 bases between them. The DNA read from the CDR3 is TGCGCCAGCAGCCAGGTAAGCGGGGACACTGAA. Amino acid sequence: CASSQVSGDTE. In full, the CDR3 is CASSQVSGDTEAFF.

This clone has ten or more counts. The read terminates 3 residues before the CDR3 end, so the remaining end is supplied by the germline J gene. This rearrangement joins TRBV30 to TRBJ2-6; D might be TRBD1 (6 bases). Trimming removed 5 bases from V and 3 bases from J, with 11 bases in between. The CDR3 consists of 14 residues. The germline gives CDR1 GTSNPN, CDR2 SVGIG (reference sequence). The DNA read from the CDR3 is TGTGCCTGGGGCACAGGGAGTGGGGCCAACGTC. Its translation is CAWGTGSGANV. The complete CDR3 sequence is CAWGTGSGANVLTF. The full variable domain, completed using reference TRBV30 and TRBJ2-6, is SQTIHQWPATLVQPVGSPLSLECTVEGTSNPNLYWYRQAAGRGLQLLFYSVGIGQISSEVPQNLSASRPQDRQFILSSKKLLLSDSGFYLCAWGTGSGANVLTFGAGSRLTVL.

This clone was detected ten times or more. The observed sequence ends 3 residues before the CDR3 terminus, with the missing tail filled in from the germline J gene. The V and J genes are TRBV6-2 or TRBV6-3 and TRBJ2-3; D not certain. CDR1 and CDR2 from the germline V gene are MNHEY and SVGEGT. This CDR3 has 12 residues. Trimming left V 6 bases short and J 4 bases short, with 8 bases between. CDR3 sequence: CASSLRSDTQYF. The CDR3 DNA, read in part, is TGTGCCAGCAGCCTACGTTCAGATACG.

This clone came up many times. The CDR3 end falls 3 residues outside the read, so it is completed with the germline J gene. This chain joins TRBV5-4 and TRBJ2-1; the D is unclear. The germline CDR1 and CDR2 sequences are SGHNT and YYREEE (reference sequence). The CDR3 sequence is 15 residues long. Between the trimmed V and J ends, which lost 1 base and 0 bases, there was a span of 8 bases. The sequenced part of the CDR3 DNA is TGTGCCAGCAGCTTGAGGGTAGGCTCCTACAATGAG. Translated, it gives CASSLRVGSYNE. The whole CDR3 protein reads CASSLRVGSYNEQFF.

This clone was seen at least ten times. The missing CDR3 end, 3 residues past where the read stops, is filled in from the germline J gene. V gene TRBV7-7 combines with J gene TRBJ2-7; tentative D call: TRBD2 (7 bases). CDR3 length: 15 residues. Germline assignment: CDR1 SSHAT and CDR2 FNYEAQ (reference sequence). V was pared by 1 base and J by 5 bases, with 15 bases between. CDR3 residues: CASSLVGGARDEQYF. The part of the CDR3 DNA that was read is TGTGCCAGCAGCTTAGTTGGGGGGGCTCGGGACGAG.

This clone was counted ten times or more. Read sequence stops 3 residues before the CDR3 end, and the germline J gene provides the missing end. The chain joins TRBV19 to TRBJ2-1; D is uncertain. Per germline, CDR1 LNHDA and CDR2 SQIVND (reference sequence). This CDR3 contains 12 residues. V gave up 10 bases and J gave up 6 bases, with 13 bases separating them. The CDR3 reads CATSVDFNEQFF. The sequenced part of the CDR3 DNA is TGTGCCACTTCCGTTGACTTCAATGAG.

This clone was detected ten times or more. Coverage ceases 3 residues before the CDR3 finishes, and the germline J gene fills in the end. The chain employs TRBV5-6 and TRBJ2-5; 8 bases align to TRBD2. Germline-derived CDR1 and CDR2 are SGHDT and YYEEEE. V trimming: 4 bases; J trimming: 5 bases; junction bases outside the gene matches: 7. This CDR3 contains 14 residues. The covered CDR3 bases are TGTGCCAGCAGCCTGCGGGGGGCTGGGGAGACC. Translated, it gives CASSLRGAGET. In full, the CDR3 reads CASSLRGAGETQYF.

In this sample, this clone turned up many times. Read coverage stops 3 residues before the CDR3 terminus; the germline J gene supplies the remainder. The rearrangement uses TRBV18 and TRBJ2-7, with TRBD1 matching 9 bases. Per germline, CDR1 KGHSH and CDR2 LQKENI. Trimming at V came to 6 bases and at J to 2 bases, leaving 8 bases not matched to a gene. The CDR3 sequence is 15 residues long. The sequenced part of the CDR3 DNA is TGTGCCAGCTCGGTAGGACAGGGGATCCCCTACGAG. Its protein product is CASSVGQGIPYE. The complete CDR3 protein is CASSVGQGIPYEQYF.